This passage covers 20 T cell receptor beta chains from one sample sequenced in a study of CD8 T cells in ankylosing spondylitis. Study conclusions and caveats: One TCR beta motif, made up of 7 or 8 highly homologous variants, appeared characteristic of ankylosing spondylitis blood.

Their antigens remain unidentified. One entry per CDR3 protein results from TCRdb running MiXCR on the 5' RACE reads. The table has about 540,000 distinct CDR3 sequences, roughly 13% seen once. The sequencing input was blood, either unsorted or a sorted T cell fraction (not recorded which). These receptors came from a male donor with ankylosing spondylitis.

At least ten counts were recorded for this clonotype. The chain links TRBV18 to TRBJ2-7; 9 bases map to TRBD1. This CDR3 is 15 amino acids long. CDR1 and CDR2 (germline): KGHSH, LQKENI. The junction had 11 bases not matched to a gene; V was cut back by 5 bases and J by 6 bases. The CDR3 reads CASSRGSGQGSEQYV. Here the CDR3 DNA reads TGTGCCAGCTCAAGAGGGTCGGGACAGGGCTCCGAGCAGTACGTC.

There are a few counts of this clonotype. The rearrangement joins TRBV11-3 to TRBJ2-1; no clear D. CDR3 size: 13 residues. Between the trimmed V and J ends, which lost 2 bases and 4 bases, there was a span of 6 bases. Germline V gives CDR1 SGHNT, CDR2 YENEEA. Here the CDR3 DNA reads TGTGCCAGCAGCTTAAGGCTGTACAATGAGCAGTTCTTC. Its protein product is CASSLRLYNEQFF.

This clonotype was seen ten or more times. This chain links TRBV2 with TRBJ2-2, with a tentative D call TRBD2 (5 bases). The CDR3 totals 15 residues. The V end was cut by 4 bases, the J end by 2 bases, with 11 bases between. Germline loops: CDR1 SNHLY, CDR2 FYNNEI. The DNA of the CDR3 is TGTGCCAGCAGTGGACAAAGCGGAAACACCGGGGAGCTGTTTTTT. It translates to CASSGQSGNTGELFF.

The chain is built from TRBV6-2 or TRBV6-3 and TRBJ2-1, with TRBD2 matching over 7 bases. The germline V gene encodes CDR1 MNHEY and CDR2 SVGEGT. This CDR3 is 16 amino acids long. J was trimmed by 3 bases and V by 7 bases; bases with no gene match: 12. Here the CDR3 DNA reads TGTGCCAGCAACACGCTTCGCGGGAGAAGCTACAATGAGCAGTTCTTC. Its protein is CASNTLRGRSYNEQFF.

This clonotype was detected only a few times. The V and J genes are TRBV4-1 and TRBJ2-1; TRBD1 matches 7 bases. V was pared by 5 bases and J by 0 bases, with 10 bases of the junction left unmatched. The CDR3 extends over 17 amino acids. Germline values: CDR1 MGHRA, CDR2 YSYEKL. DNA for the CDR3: TGCGCCAGCAGCTATCGAGAACAGGGGAGCTCCTACAATGAGCAGTTCTTC. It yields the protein CASSYREQGSSYNEQFF.

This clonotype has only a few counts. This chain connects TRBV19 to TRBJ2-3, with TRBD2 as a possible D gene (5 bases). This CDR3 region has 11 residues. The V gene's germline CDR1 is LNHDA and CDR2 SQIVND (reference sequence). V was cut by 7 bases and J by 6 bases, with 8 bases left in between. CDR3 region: CASNRGDTQYF. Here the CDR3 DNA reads TGTGCCAGTAATCGAGGGGATACGCAGTATTTT.

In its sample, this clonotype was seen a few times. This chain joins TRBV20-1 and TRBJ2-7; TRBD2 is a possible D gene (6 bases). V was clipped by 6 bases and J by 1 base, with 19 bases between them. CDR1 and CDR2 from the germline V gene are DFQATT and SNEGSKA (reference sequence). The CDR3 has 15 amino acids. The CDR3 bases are TGCAGTGCCAACCCCAGCCGCGGGGTATCCTACGAGCAGTACTTC. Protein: CSANPSRGVSYEQYF.

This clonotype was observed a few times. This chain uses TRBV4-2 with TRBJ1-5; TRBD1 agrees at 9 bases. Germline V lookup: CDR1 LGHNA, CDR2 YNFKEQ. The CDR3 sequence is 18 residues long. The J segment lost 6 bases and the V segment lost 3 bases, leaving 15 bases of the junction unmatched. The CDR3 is CASSHSLYGTGISQPQHF. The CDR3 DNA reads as TGTGCCAGCAGCCATTCCCTCTACGGGACAGGGATATCTCAGCCCCAGCATTTT.

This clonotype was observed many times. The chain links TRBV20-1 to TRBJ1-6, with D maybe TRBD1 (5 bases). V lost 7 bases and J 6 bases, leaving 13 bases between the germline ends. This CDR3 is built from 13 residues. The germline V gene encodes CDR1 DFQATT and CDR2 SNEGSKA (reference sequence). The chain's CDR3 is CSGQGASNSPLHF. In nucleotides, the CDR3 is TGCAGTGGCCAGGGAGCGAGTAATTCACCCCTCCACTTT.

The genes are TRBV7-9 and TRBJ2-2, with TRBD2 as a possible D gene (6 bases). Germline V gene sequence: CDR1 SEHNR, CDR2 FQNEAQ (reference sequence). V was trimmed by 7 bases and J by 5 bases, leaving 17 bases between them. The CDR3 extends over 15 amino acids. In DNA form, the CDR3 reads TGTGCCAGCACAGAACCCGGGGGAAGGACCGGGGAGCTGTTTTTT. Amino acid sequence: CASTEPGGRTGELFF.

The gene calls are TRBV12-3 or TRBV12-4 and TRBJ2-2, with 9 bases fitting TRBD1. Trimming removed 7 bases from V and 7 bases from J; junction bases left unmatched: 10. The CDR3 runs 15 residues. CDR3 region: CASNELTGGIGELFF. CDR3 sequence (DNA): TGTGCCAGCAACGAACTGACAGGGGGGATCGGGGAGCTGTTTTTT.

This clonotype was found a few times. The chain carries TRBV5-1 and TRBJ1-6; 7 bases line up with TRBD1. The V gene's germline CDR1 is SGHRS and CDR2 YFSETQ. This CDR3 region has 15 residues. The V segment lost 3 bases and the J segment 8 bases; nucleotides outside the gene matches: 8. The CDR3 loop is CASSSGTATHSPLHF. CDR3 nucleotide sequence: TGCGCCAGCAGCTCAGGGACAGCCACGCATTCACCCCTCCACTTT.

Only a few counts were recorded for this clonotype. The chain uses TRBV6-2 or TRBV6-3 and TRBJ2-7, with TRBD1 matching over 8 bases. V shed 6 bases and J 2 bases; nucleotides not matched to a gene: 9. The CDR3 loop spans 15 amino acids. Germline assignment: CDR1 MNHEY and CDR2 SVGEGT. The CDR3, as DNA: TGTGCCAGCAGCCTGGGACAGGCTGGCACCTACGAGCAGTACTTC. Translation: CASSLGQAGTYEQYF.

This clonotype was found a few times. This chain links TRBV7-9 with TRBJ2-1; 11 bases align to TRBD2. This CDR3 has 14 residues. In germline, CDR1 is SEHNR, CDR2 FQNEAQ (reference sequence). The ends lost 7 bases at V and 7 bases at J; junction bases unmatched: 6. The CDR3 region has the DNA TGTGCCAGCACCCTAGCGGGAGGACTAAATGAGCAGTTCTTC. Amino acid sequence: CASTLAGGLNEQFF.

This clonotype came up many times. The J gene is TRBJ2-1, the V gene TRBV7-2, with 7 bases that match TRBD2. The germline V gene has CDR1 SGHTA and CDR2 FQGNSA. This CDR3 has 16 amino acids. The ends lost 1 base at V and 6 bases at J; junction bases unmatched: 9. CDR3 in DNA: TGTGCCAGCAGCTTAGGGTGGACTAGGGGCGCCAATGAGCAGTTCTTC. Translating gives CASSLGWTRGANEQFF. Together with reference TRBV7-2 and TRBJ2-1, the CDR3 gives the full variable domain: GAGVSQSPSNKVTEKGKDVELRCDPISGHTALYWYRQSLGQGLEFLIYFQGNSAPDKSGLPSDRFSAERTGGSVSTLTIQRTQQEDSAVYLCASSLGWTRGANEQFFGPGTRLTVL.

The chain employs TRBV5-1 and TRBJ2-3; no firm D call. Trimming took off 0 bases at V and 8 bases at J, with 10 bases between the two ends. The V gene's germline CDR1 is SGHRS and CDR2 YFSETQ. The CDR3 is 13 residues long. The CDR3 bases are TGCGCCAGCAGCTTGGCCGTTCGTGGTACGCAGTATTTT. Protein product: CASSLAVRGTQYF.

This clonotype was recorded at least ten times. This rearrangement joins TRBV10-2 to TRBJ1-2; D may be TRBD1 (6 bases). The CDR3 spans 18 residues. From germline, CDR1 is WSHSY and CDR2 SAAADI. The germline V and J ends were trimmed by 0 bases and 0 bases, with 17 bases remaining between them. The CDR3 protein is CASSESGGGPNPNYGYTF. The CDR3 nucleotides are TGCGCCAGCAGTGAGTCGGGCGGGGGGCCCAACCCTAACTATGGCTACACCTTC.

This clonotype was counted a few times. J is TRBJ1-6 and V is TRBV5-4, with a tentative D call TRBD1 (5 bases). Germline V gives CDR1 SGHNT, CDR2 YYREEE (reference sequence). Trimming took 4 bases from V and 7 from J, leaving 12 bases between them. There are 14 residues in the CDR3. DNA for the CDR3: TGTGCCAGCAGCAACTGGGACGACAATTCACCCCTCCACTTT. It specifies CASSNWDDNSPLHF.

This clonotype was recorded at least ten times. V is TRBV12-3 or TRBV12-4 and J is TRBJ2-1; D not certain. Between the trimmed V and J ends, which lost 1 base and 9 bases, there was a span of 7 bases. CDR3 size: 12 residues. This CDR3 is CASSLEMTEQFF. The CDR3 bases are TGTGCCAGCAGTTTAGAAATGACTGAGCAGTTCTTC.

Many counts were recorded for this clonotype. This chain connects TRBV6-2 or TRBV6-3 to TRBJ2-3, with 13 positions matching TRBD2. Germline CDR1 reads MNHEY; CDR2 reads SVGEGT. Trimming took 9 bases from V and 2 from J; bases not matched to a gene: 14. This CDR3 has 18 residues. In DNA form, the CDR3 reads TGTGCCAGTGGTGCGTCGCCGGGACTAGCGGGACCCACAGATACGCAGTATTTT. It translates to CASGASPGLAGPTDTQYF.